The rows below give T cell receptor beta chains drawn from one sample of a study of cytomegalovirus exposure and HLA in healthy donors. TCRdb keeps only in-frame clones here, not all; method: immunoSEQ multiplex PCR. The table shows about 200,000 clones, with about 84% occurring only once. The source material was PBMCs. Receptors were obtained from a woman under 30 in good health and CMV-seronegative. Both conserved end residues are part of each CDR3. Fields, in order: clone size, V gene, D gene, J gene, CDR3 DNA, CDR3 protein. The D gene is left open where the match is weak. The size entry is marked missing in some rows and otherwise reads once, few, many or a size class.

>NA|TRBV6-4|TRBD2|TRBJ2-2
TGTGCCAGCGGGATGACTAGCGGGACGAACACCGGGGAGCTGTTTTTT
CASGMTSGTNTGELFF
>few|TRBV15|NA|TRBJ2-7
TGTGCCACCAGCCCAGGGGGGGAGCAGTACTTC
CATSPGGEQYF
>NA|TRBV6-6|TRBD2|TRBJ2-4
TGTGCCAGCAGCGATAGCGGGGGGAATATCAAAAACATTCAGTACTTC
CASSDSGGNIKNIQYF
>NA|TRBV5-1|TRBD2|TRBJ2-2
TGCGCCAGCAGCTTCCCTAGCGGGGAAGCGAACACCGGGGAGCTGTTTTTT
CASSFPSGEANTGELFF
>NA|TRBV2|NA|TRBJ2-7
TGTGCCAGCAGTGATGAGCAGAATGGACAGTCCTACGAGCAGTACTTC
CASSDEQNGQSYEQYF
>NA|TRBV6-6|NA|TRBJ1-2
TGTGCCAGCAGTTACGGGGCAGGGTCCTATGGCTACACCTTC
CASSYGAGSYGYTF
>NA|TRBV5-4|TRBD1|TRBJ2-1
TGTGCCAGCAGCAAGCCACGGACAGGAGCCTACAATGAGCAGTTCTTC
CASSKPRTGAYNEQFF
>NA|TRBV13|NA|TRBJ2-7
TGTGCCAGCAGCTTTGCTGGTACAGAAAACTACGAGCAGTACTTC
CASSFAGTENYEQYF
>NA|TRBV5-1|NA|TRBJ2-1
TGCGCCAGCAGCCCAAAGACCCCGGCAGGAAGGAATGAGCAGTTCTTC
CASSPKTPAGRNEQFF
>NA|TRBV10-1|NA|TRBJ2-3
TGCGCCAGCAGTGAAGATATCCCCCGGGCAGATACGCAGTATTTT
CASSEDIPRADTQYF